This T cell receptor beta chain was recovered during a study of blood T cells in healthy people across ages. Overall study findings and caveats: There were more naive CD4+ cells and higher diversity in long-lived donors than in aged donors. The study lacked donor CMV status, which possibly confounded expanded clonotype changes.

As to this clonotype: What it binds is unknown.

This CDR3 region has 15 residues. Germline V CDR1 and CDR2: KGHSH, LQKENI. Germline trimming cut 2 bases from V and 1 base from J; bases unmatched to any gene: 1. A sample-barcoded 5' primer and a J-beta primer mix were used in a second PCR of roughly 7 to 11 cycles. Per sample, CDR3-containing paired-end reads numbered at least 2.5 million. One entry per CDR3 protein, called by TCRdb with MiXCR from the 5' RACE reads. The sample includes 660,000 or so distinct CDR3 sequences, roughly three fifths of them seen just once. Around 10 milliliters of peripheral blood were drawn from each donor. The sample taken for sequencing was blood. The receptor comes from a man in his sixties in good health. V and J are TRBV18 and TRBJ2-3, with TRBD2 matching over 9 bases. CDR3: CASSPGLARTDTQYF. The CDR3 DNA reads as TGTGCCAGCTCACCAGGACTAGCGCGCACAGATACGCAGTATTTT.